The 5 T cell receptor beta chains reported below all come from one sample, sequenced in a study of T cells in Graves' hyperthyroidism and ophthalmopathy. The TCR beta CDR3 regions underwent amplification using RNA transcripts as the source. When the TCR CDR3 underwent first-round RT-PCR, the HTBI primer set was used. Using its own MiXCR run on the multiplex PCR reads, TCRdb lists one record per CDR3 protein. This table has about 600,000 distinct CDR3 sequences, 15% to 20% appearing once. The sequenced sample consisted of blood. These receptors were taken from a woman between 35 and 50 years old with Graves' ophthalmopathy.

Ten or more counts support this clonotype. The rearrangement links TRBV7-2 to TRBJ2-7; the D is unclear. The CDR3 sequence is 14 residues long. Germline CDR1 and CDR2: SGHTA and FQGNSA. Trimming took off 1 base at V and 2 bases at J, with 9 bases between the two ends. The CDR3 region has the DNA TGTGCCAGCAGCTTAGTTCCACAGACCTACGAGCAGTACTTC. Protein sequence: CASSLVPQTYEQYF.

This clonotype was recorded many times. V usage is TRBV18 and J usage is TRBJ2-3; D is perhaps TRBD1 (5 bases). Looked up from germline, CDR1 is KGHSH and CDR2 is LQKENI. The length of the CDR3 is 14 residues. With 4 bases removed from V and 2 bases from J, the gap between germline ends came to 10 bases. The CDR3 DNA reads TGTGCCAGCTCACAGTACAGGACCACAGATACGCAGTATTTT. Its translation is CASSQYRTTDTQYF.

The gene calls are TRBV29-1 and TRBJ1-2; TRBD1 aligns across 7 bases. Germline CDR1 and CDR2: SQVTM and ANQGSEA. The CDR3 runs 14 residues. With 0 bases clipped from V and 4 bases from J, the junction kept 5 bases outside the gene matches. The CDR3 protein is CSVEDDREGYGYTF. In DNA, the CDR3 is TGCAGCGTTGAAGATGACAGGGAGGGCTATGGCTACACCTTC.

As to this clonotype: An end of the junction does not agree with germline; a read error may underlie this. The CDR3, as DNA: TGTACCAGCAGCCAGTCAACTGAGCAGTTCTTC. This encodes CTSSQSTEQFF. V usage is TRBV3-1 and J usage is TRBJ2-1; D remains ambiguous. Germline assignment: CDR1 LGHDT and CDR2 YNNKEL (reference sequence). This CDR3 region has 11 residues.

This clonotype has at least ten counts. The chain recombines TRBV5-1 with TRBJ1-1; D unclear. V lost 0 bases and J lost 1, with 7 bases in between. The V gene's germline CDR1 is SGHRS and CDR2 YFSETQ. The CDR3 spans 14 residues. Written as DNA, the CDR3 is TGCGCCAGCAGCTTGGGACGGGCGAACACTGAAGCTTTCTTT. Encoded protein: CASSLGRANTEAFF.